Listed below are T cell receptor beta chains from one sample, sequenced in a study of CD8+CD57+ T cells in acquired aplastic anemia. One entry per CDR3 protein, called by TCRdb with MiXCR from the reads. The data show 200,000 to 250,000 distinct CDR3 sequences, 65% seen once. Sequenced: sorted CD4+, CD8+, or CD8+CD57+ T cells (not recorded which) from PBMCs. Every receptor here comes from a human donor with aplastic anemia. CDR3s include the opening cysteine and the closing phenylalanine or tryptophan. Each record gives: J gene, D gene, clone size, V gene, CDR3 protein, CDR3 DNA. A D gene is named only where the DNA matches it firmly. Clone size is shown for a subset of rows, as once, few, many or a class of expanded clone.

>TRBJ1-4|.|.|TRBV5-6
CASSEVGSVDEKLFF
TGTGCCAGCAGCGAAGTGGGTAGTGTGGATGAAAAACTGTTTTTT
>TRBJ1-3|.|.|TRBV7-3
CASSRGPGNTIYF
TGTGCCAGCAGCCGAGGGCCTGGAAACACCATATATTTT
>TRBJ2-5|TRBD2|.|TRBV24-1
CATSDSGTRGKTQYF
TGTGCCACCAGTGATTCCGGGACTAGGGGGAAGACCCAGTACTTC
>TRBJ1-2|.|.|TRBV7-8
CASSLVTGNYGYTF
TGTGCCAGCAGCTTAGTCACAGGGAACTATGGCTACACCTTC
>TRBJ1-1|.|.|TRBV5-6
CASSLYVGRGTEAFF
TGTGCCAGCAGCTTATACGTCGGGAGGGGGACTGAAGCTTTCTTT
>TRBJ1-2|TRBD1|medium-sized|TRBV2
CASSSGTVYGYTF
TGTGCCAGCAGTTCCGGGACAGTCTATGGCTACACCTTC
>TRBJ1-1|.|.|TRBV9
CASSVAQGPLNTEAFF
TGTGCCAGCAGCGTAGCTCAGGGCCCGCTGAACACTGAAGCTTTCTTT
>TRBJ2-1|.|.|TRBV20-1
CSARRPSDGSYNEQFF
TGCAGTGCTAGACGGCCTTCTGATGGGTCCTACAATGAGCAGTTCTTC
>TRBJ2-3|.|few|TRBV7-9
CASSYPQDTQYF
TGTGCCAGCAGCTACCCCCAGGATACGCAGTATTTT
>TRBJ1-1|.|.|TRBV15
CATSRAGAEAFF
TGTGCCACCAGCAGAGCCGGGGCTGAAGCTTTCTTT
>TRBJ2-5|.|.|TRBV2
CASSGIQGTPQETQYF
TGTGCTAGCAGCGGTATACAGGGGACTCCCCAAGAGACCCAGTACTTC
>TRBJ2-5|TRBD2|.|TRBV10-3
CAISVAGGRETQYF
TGTGCCATCAGCGTAGCGGGGGGGCGAGAGACCCAGTACTTC
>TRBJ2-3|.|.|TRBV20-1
CSASPILGTDTQYF
TGCAGTGCTAGCCCTATACTAGGTACAGATACGCAGTATTTT
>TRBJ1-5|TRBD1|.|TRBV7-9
CASSTTGVALRAQHF
TGTGCCAGCAGCACTACAGGGGTAGCCCTCCGGGCCCAGCATTTT
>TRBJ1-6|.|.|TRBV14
CASSQGRSSYNSPLHF
TGTGCCAGCAGCCAGGGCAGGAGCTCCTATAATTCACCCCTCCACTTT
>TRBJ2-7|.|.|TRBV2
CASSAEGPSEQYF
TGTGCCAGCAGTGCGGAAGGGCCGAGCGAGCAGTACTTC
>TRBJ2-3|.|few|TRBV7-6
CASSLEVLGTQYF
TGTGCCAGCAGCTTAGAGGTTCTCGGTACGCAGTATTTT
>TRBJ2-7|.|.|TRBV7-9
CASSLPDREGEQYF
TGTGCCAGCAGCTTACCGGACAGGGAGGGTGAGCAGTACTTC
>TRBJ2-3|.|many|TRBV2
CASLLNSLYPQYF
TGTGCCAGCCTCCTTAACTCGCTTTATCCGCAGTATTTT
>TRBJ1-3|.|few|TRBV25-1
CASSEAGGNTIYF
TGTGCCAGCAGTGAAGCGGGTGGAAACACCATATATTTT
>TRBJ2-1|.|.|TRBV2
CASSLKVEQFF
TGTGCCAGCAGTCTAAAGGTGGAGCAGTTCTTC
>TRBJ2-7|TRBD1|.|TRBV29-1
CAWSLWPGQGPTEQYF
TGTGCCTGGAGTTTATGGCCGGGACAGGGGCCAACCGAGCAGTACTTC
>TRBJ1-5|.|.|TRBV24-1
CATSDSKTVGYQPQHF
TGTGCCACCAGTGACTCGAAGACGGTGGGTTATCAGCCCCAGCATTTT
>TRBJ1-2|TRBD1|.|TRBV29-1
CSVGQGANYGYTF
TGCAGCGTTGGACAGGGGGCTAACTATGGCTACACCTTC
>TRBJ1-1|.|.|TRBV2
CASSDLINTEAFF
TGTGCCAGCAGTGATTTGATAAACACTGAAGCTTTCTTT
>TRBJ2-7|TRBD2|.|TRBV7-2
CASSLSGGPGSEQYF
TGTGCCAGCAGCCTTAGCGGGGGCCCGGGGAGCGAGCAGTACTTC
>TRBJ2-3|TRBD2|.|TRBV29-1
CSVDLAGGTDTQYF
TGCAGCGTTGACCTAGCGGGGGGAACAGATACGCAGTATTTT
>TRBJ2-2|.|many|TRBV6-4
CASSDRDTGELFF
TGTGCCAGCAGTGACAGGGACACCGGGGAGCTGTTTTTT
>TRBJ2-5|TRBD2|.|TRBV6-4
CASSYGLAEETQYF
TGTGCCAGCAGTTACGGACTAGCGGAAGAGACCCAGTACTTC
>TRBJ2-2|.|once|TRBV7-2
CASSFEWGTGELFF
TGTGCCAGCAGCTTCGAGTGGGGCACCGGGGAGCTGTTTTTT
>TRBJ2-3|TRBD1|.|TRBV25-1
CASIGTGGTDTQYF
TGTGCCAGTATAGGAACAGGGGGCACAGATACGCAGTATTTT
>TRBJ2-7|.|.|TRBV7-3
CASSSSRGYEQYF
TGTGCCAGCAGCTCCTCTAGGGGTTACGAGCAGTACTTC
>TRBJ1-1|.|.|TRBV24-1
CATSCVWRTMNTEAFF
TGTGCCACCAGTTGTGTGTGGAGAACCATGAACACTGAAGCTTTCTTT
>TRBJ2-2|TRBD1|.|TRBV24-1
CATSDDRVTGELFF
TGTGCCACCAGTGATGACAGGGTTACCGGGGAGCTGTTTTTT
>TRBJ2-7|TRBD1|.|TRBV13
CASSSAFSAGQGVYEQYF
TGTGCCAGCAGCTCGGCCTTTTCAGCGGGACAGGGGGTCTACGAGCAGTACTTC
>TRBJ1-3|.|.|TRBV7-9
CASSLLRLCSGNTIYF
TGTGCCAGCAGCTTATTGAGGCTGTGCTCTGGAAACACCATATATTTT
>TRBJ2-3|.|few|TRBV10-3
CAISGQGTDTQYF
TGTGCCATCAGTGGCCAGGGGACAGATACGCAGTATTTT
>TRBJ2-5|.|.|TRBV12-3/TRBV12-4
CASSPGDFQETQYF
TGTGCCAGCAGTCCCGGGGACTTTCAAGAGACCCAGTACTTC
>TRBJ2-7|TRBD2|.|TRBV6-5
CASKLAGPSVYEQYF
TGTGCCAGCAAACTAGCGGGCCCCTCGGTCTACGAGCAGTACTTC
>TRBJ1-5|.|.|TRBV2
CASSENTGSNQPQHF
TGTGCCAGCAGTGAAAATACAGGGAGCAATCAGCCCCAGCATTTT
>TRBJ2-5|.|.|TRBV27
CASSLRNMGETQYF
TGTGCCAGCAGTTTGCGTAATATGGGGGAGACCCAGTACTTC
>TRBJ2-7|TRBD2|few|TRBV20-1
CSARAPSGAAYEQYF
TGCAGTGCTAGAGCCCCTAGCGGGGCCGCCTACGAGCAGTACTTC
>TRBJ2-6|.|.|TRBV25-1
CASSERTSGANVLTF
TGTGCCAGCAGTGAACGAACCTCTGGGGCCAACGTCCTGACTTTC
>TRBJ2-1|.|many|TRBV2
CASSEVGQGYNEQFF
TGTGCCAGCAGTGAAGTGGGGCAGGGTTACAATGAGCAGTTCTTC
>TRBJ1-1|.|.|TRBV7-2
CASSSDSGNTEAFF
TGTGCCAGCAGCTCAGACAGTGGGAACACTGAAGCTTTCTTT
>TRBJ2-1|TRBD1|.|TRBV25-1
CASSPGQAYNEQFF
TGTGCCAGCTCACCGGGACAGGCGTACAATGAGCAGTTCTTC
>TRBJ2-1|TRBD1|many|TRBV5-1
CASSLGPGGSYNEQFF
TGCGCCAGCAGCTTGGGCCCAGGGGGTTCCTACAATGAGCAGTTCTTC
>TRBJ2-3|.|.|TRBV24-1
CATSDSPATDTQYF
TGTGCCACCAGTGATTCCCCCGCAACAGATACGCAGTATTTT